This T cell receptor beta chain was observed in a study of glioma-infiltrating T cells. TCR alpha and beta CDR3 regions were amplified from RNA using iRepertoire nested multiplex PCR. One-step reverse transcription and amplification started from roughly 100-400 ng of tissue mRNA or PBMC total RNA. TCRdb independently ran MiXCR on the multiplex PCR reads; one entry per CDR3 protein. The sample lists roughly 200,000 distinct CDR3 sequences; roughly 45% were seen once. As to this clonotype: Antigen: not known. This could be a read error, since a much larger clone is one nucleotide away.

From germline, CDR1 is SNHLY and CDR2 FYNNEI. The CDR3 length is 13 residues. General observations from the study: Tissue-blood divergence was below expectation in non-neoplastic patients, above in gliomas.

Input material: glioma tissue, nonneoplastic brain tissue, or PBMCs (not recorded which). This chain joins TRBV2 and TRBJ1-5; the D is unclear. The sequence came from a human donor with low-grade glioma or glioblastoma, undergoing nonglioma brain surgery, or in good health (not recorded which). CDR3 residues: CASSLYLNQHQHF. The DNA for the CDR3 is TGTGCCAGCAGCCTGTACCTGAATCAGCACCAGCATTTT.